The sequence of this T cell receptor beta chain was determined in a study of technical replicates of blood from a handful of donors. The method was immunoSEQ multiplex PCR; TCRdb's version includes in-frame clones alone and lacks a portion of them. The sample carries approximately 74,000 clones, 95% to 98% recorded once. Germline CDR1 is WNHNN and CDR2 is SYGVQD (reference sequence). This CDR3 region has 14 residues. Trimming shortened V by 2 bases and J by 8 bases, and 12 bases separated the two germline ends. The sequencing sample was made of T cells isolated from PBMCs. The chain carries TRBV10-1 and TRBJ1-4, with D possibly matching TRBD1 (6 bases). The sequence derives from a human donor in good health. In DNA form, the CDR3 reads TGCGCCAGCAGTGAGGGCAGGGGCGGAGAAAAACTGTTTTTT. Amino acid sequence: CASSEGRGGEKLFF.